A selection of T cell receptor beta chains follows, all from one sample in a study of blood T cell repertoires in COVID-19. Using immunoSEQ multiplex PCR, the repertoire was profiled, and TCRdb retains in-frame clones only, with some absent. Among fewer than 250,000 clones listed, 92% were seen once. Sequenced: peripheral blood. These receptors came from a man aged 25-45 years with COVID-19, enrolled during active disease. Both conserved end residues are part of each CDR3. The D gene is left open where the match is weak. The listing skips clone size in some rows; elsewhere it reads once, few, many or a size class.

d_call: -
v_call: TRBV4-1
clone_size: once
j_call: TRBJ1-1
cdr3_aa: CASSQATHENTEAFF
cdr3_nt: TGCGCCAGCAGCCAAGCGACTCATGAGAACACTGAAGCTTTCTTT

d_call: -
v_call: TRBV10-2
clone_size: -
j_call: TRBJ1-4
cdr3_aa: CASSDPGDGEKLFF
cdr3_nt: TGCGCCAGCAGTGACCCAGGCGATGGGGAAAAACTGTTTTTT

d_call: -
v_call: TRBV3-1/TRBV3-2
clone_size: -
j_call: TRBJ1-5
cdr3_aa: CASSQVPLGRLYSNQPQHF
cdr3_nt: TGTGCCAGCAGCCAAGTACCCCTGGGCAGATTATATAGCAATCAGCCCCAGCATTTT

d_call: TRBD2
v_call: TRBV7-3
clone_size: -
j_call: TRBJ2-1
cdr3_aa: CASSPPPGLAGGEQFF
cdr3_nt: TGTGCCAGCAGCCCCCCACCGGGACTAGCGGGGGGTGAGCAGTTCTTC

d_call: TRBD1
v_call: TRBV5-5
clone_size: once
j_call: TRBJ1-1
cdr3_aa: CASSLQQGTEAFF
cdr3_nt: TGTGCCAGCAGCTTGCAACAGGGGACTGAAGCTTTCTTT

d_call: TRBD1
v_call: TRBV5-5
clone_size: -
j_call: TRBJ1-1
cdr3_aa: CASSWTGARNTEAFF
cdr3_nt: TGTGCCAGCAGCTGGACAGGGGCACGGAACACTGAAGCTTTCTTT

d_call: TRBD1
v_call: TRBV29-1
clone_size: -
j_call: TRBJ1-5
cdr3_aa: CSVVDRADSNQPQHF
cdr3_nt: TGCAGCGTTGTCGACAGGGCTGATAGCAATCAGCCCCAGCATTTT

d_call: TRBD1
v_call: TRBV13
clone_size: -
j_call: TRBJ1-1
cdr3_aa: CASSLGPGGSTEAFF
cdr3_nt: TGTGCCAGCAGCTTAGGCCCAGGGGGATCCACTGAAGCTTTCTTT

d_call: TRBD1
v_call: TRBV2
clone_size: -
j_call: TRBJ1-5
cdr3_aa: CASSNFRGGHQPQHF
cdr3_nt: TGTGCCAGCAGCAACTTTCGAGGGGGCCATCAGCCCCAGCATTTT

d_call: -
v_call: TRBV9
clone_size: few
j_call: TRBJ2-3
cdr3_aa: CASSVVGGGTDTQYF
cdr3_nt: TGTGCCAGCAGCGTAGTAGGCGGGGGCACAGATACGCAGTATTTT

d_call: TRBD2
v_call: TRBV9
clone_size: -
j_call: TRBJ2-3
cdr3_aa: CASSGGSSTDTQYF
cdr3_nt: TGTGCCAGCAGCGGCGGGAGCAGCACAGATACGCAGTATTTT

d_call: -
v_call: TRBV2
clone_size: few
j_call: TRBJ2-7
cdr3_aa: CASRGGGSEQYF
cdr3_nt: TGTGCCAGCAGAGGTGGGGGCTCCGAGCAGTACTTC

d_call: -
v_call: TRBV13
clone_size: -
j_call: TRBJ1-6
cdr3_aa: CASSSRASSYNSPLHF
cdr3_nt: TGTGCCAGCAGCTCACGCGCCTCCTCCTATAATTCACCCCTCCACTTT

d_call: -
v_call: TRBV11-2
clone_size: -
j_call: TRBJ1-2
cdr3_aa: CASTFREGHGYTF
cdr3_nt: TGTGCCAGCACCTTCCGAGAGGGTCATGGCTACACCTTC

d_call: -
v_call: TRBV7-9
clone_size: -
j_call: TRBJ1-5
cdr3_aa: CASSQMGGNQPQHF
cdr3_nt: TGTGCCAGCAGTCAAATGGGAGGCAATCAGCCCCAGCATTTT

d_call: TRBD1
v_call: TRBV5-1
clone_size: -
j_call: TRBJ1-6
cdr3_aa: CASSAWDRGPSPLHF
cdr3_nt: TGCGCCAGCAGCGCTTGGGACAGGGGGCCTTCACCCCTCCACTTT

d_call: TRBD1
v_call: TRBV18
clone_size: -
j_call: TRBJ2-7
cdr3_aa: CASQPGQAPYEQYF
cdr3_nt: TGTGCCAGCCAACCGGGACAGGCGCCCTACGAGCAGTACTTC

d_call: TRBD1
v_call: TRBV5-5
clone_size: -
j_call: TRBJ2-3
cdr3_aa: CASSPGTGTDTQYF
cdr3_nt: TGTGCCAGCAGCCCCGGGACAGGCACAGATACGCAGTATTTT

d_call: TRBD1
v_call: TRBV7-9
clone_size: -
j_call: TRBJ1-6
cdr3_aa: CASSEGPPQGALSPLHF
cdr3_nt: TGTGCCAGCAGCGAAGGGCCCCCACAGGGGGCTCTTTCACCCCTCCACTTT

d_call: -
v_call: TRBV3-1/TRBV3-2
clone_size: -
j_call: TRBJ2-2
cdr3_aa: CASSQKRGRDTGELFF
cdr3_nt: TGTGCCAGCAGCCAAAAGAGGGGGAGGGACACCGGGGAGCTGTTTTTT

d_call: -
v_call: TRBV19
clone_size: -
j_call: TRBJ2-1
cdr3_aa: CASSLHSSVGNEQFF
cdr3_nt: TGTGCCAGTAGTCTCCACTCGTCTGTTGGCAATGAGCAGTTCTTC

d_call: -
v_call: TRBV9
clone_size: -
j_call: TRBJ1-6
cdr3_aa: CASSVGGQINSPLHF
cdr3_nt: TGTGCCAGCAGCGTAGGGGGACAAATTAATTCACCCCTCCACTTT

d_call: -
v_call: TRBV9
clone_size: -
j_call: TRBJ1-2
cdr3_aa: CASSVALQGPGGYTF
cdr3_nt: TGTGCCAGCAGCGTAGCACTCCAGGGGCCGGGCGGCTACACCTTC

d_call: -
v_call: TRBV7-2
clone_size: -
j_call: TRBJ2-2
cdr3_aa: CASSRLTGQGTGELFF
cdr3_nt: TGTGCCAGCAGCCGTCTTACCGGGCAGGGGACCGGGGAGCTGTTTTTT

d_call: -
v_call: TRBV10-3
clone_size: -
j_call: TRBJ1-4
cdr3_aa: CAISESGGANEKLFF
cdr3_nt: TGTGCCATCAGTGAGTCTGGGGGGGCTAATGAAAAACTGTTTTTT

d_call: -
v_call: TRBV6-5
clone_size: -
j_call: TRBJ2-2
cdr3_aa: CASTRTPNTGELFF
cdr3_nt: TGTGCCAGCACGAGGACACCAAACACCGGGGAGCTGTTTTTT

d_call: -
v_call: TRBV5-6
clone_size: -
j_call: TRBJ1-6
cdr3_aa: CASSSGDSSYNSPLHF
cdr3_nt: TGTGCCAGCAGCTCAGGGGATAGCTCCTATAATTCACCCCTCCACTTT

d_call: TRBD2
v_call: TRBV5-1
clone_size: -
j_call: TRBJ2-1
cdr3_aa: CASSSRGVITANNEQFF
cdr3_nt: TGCGCCAGCAGCTCGCGGGGGGTTATAACGGCTAACAATGAGCAGTTCTTC

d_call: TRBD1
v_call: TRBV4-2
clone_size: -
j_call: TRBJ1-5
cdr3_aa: CASSQDRGNQPQHF
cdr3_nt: TGTGCCAGCAGCCAGGACAGGGGGAATCAGCCCCAGCATTTT

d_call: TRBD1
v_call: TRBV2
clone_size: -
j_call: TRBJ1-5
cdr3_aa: CASSPTGGGFFDQPQHF
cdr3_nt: TGTGCCAGCAGCCCCACAGGGGGCGGGTTTTTTGATCAGCCCCAGCATTTT

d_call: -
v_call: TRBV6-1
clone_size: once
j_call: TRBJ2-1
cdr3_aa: CASSEKTVRNEQFF
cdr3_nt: TGTGCCAGCAGTGAAAAGACAGTCCGCAATGAGCAGTTCTTC

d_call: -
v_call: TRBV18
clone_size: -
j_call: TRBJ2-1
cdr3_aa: CASSPASGLHNEQFF
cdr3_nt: TGTGCCAGCTCACCAGCATCGGGTTTACACAATGAGCAGTTCTTC

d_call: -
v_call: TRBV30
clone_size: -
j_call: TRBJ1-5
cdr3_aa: CAWTTGPNQPQHF
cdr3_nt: TGTGCCTGGACAACAGGCCCCAATCAGCCCCAGCATTTT

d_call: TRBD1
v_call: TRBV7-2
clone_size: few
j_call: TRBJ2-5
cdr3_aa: CASSGGQGYKETQYF
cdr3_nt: TGTGCCAGCAGCGGGGGACAGGGGTACAAAGAGACCCAGTACTTC

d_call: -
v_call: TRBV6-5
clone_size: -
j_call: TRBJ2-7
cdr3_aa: CASRDRSHEQYF
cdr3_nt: TGTGCCAGCAGAGACAGGTCCCACGAGCAGTACTTC

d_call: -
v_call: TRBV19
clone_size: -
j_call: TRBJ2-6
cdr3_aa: CASTGTPQSSGANVLTF
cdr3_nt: TGTGCCAGTACCGGGACACCTCAGAGCTCTGGGGCCAACGTCCTGACTTTC

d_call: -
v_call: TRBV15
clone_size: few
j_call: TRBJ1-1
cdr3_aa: CATRLDQGRTEAFF
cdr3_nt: TGTGCCACCAGGCTCGACCAGGGGCGCACTGAAGCTTTCTTT